Detailed here is one T cell receptor (beta chain). Its target is not known. The authors ran the immunoSEQ assay, v3.0, at survey level. Samples were sequenced targeting roughly 40,000-50,000 T-cell genomes each. Sequencing used immunoSEQ multiplex PCR; TCRdb keeps in-frame clones, though not all of them. The sample lists about 30,000 clones; about 93% were seen once. The CDR3 covers 14 residues. CDR1 and CDR2 from the germline V gene are SGHNT and YYREEE (reference sequence). The ends were cut back, 2 bases at V and 1 base at J, with 9 bases in the middle. The data stem from a study of long-term antiretroviral therapy in people with HIV. Overall study findings and caveats: Blood obtained between about 2004 and 2018 may reflect older ART regimens.

The sequencing used unsorted PBMCs, collected around 6.5 years after starting antiretroviral therapy. This clonotype was sampled from a woman between 40 and 55 years old with HIV. V is TRBV5-4 and J is TRBJ2-5, with D perhaps matching TRBD1 (5 bases). Written as DNA, the CDR3 is TGTGCCAGCAGCTTAAAGGGGCCCCAAGAGACCCAGTACTTC. Encoded protein: CASSLKGPQETQYF.